The clone carrying this TCR beta chain was seen just once. There are 15 residues in the CDR3. Trimming left V 5 bases short and J 0 bases short, with 10 bases between. Germline-derived CDR1 and CDR2 are LNHDA and SQIVND (reference sequence). The entry originates in a study of cytomegalovirus exposure and HLA in healthy donors. Study background: Per a later analysis, the 666 first-cohort and some 130 validation repertoires shared one platform.

The protocol was immunoSEQ multiplex PCR, while the TCRdb copy is restricted to in-frame clones and leaves out a portion. Of fewer than 140,000 clones in the sample, about 88% are singletons; the top ten hold around 1.9%. J is TRBJ1-4 and V is TRBV19; D unresolved. Sequencing was carried out using PBMCs. This clonotype was sampled from a young woman in good health and CMV-seropositive. This CDR3 reads CASSSRRATNEKLFF. In DNA form, the CDR3 reads TGTGCCAGTAGTTCTCGACGGGCAACTAATGAAAAACTGTTTTTT. Looking up the rest from reference TRBV19 and TRBJ1-4 gives the full variable domain: DGGITQSPKYLFRKEGQNVTLSCEQNLNHDAMYWYRQDPGQGLRLIYYSQIVNDFQKGDIAEGYSVSREKKESFPLTVTSAQKNPTAFYLCASSSRRATNEKLFFGSGTQLSVL.